This entry lists 6 T cell receptor beta chains sequenced from one sample in a study of response to subunit inactivated influenza vaccine. TCRdb re-called the RT-PCR reads with MiXCR, one entry per CDR3 protein. The sample contains hundreds of thousands of distinct CDR3 sequences, roughly 9.8% of which appear only once. The sequenced sample was PBMCs from blood, obtained roughly 6 weeks after vaccination. These receptors originate from a man in his fifties or sixties who received an inactivated influenza vaccine.

The rearrangement uses TRBV20-1 and TRBJ1-2; no firm D call. This CDR3 has 12 amino acids. V was trimmed by 1 base and J by 4 bases, leaving 7 bases between them. Germline assignment: CDR1 DFQATT and CDR2 SNEGSKA (reference sequence). The CDR3: CSARGHLYGYTF. CDR3 DNA: TGCAGTGCTAGAGGACACCTCTATGGCTACACCTTC.

The chain joins TRBV12-3 or TRBV12-4 to TRBJ2-1; D perhaps matches TRBD2 (6 bases). V dropped 3 bases and J dropped 8 bases, with 20 bases sitting between them. There are 16 residues in the CDR3. DNA of the CDR3: TGTGCCAGCAGTTTTGGGCCTATCCGGGGGAACGATGAGCAGTTCTTC. As protein: CASSFGPIRGNDEQFF.

V is TRBV12-3 or TRBV12-4 and J is TRBJ1-1; D unresolved. V dropped 3 bases and J dropped 8 bases, with 25 bases sitting between them. This CDR3 region has 17 residues. The CDR3 loop is CASSFSGQVSVNVEAFF. In DNA, the CDR3 is TGTGCCAGCAGTTTCTCCGGTCAGGTTTCGGTGAACGTAGAAGCTTTCTTT.

This clonotype appeared a few times. The chain employs TRBV7-9 and TRBJ1-1; the match to TRBD1 covers 7 bases. Germline V CDR1 and CDR2: SEHNR, FQNEAQ (reference sequence). V trimming: 10 bases; J trimming: 8 bases; junction bases outside the gene matches: 16. The CDR3 has 14 amino acids. The CDR3 DNA reads as TGTGCCACTCCGGGCACTGACAGGGAGGGCGAAGCTTTCTTT. It codes for CATPGTDREGEAFF.

J is TRBJ2-4 and V is TRBV27; 10 nucleotides align to TRBD2. This CDR3 contains 14 residues. V lost 10 bases to trimming and J lost 9 bases; unmatched junction nucleotides: 12. Germline-derived CDR1 and CDR2 are MNHEY and SMNVEV (reference sequence). DNA for the CDR3: TGTGCCACCGGTCTAGCGGGAGTCCCCAGCATTCAGTACTTC. Encoded protein: CATGLAGVPSIQYF.

CDR3 protein: CASSFQTSRSYNEQFF. As DNA, the CDR3 is TGTGCCAGCAGTTTTCAGACTAGCCGGTCCTACAATGAGCAGTTCTTC. This chain joins TRBV27 and TRBJ2-1, with 7 positions matching TRBD2. Trimming cost V 3 bases and J 1 base; bases outside gene matches: 6. In germline, CDR1 is MNHEY, CDR2 SMNVEV (reference sequence). CDR3 length equals 16 residues.